A selection of T cell receptor beta chains follows, all from one sample in a study of blood T cells in healthy people across ages. TCRdb called the 5' RACE reads again in MiXCR, with one record for every CDR3 protein. The profile shows about 780,000 distinct CDR3 sequences, around 24% of them singletons. The same sample was also used in a study of T cells of mothers and their children.

Sequenced material: blood. The origin of the receptors is a boy aged 5-17 years in good health. The CDR3 runs from the conserved cysteine through the conserved F or W. A D gene is named only where the DNA matches it firmly. Clone size is given for some rows only: seen once, a few or many times, or a class if the clone is expanded.

TRBV7-3	TRBJ2-5	NA	NA	CASSESGTWGETQYF	TGTGCCAGCAGCGAATCCGGGACGTGGGGGGAGACCCAGTACTTC
TRBV7-9	TRBJ2-5	NA	TRBD1	CASSLFFGAGGLETQYF	TGTGCCAGCAGCTTATTTTTCGGGGCAGGGGGTCTCGAGACCCAGTACTTC
TRBV20-1	TRBJ2-5	few	NA	CSASMTDGFQETQYF	TGCAGTGCTAGTATGACAGACGGCTTCCAAGAGACCCAGTACTTC
TRBV20-1	TRBJ2-5	few	NA	CSARDSPRGETQYF	TGCAGTGCTAGAGATTCTCCCAGGGGAGAGACCCAGTACTTC
TRBV20-1	TRBJ2-7	few	TRBD2	CSASGTSGGAYEQYF	TGCAGTGCTAGCGGAACTAGCGGGGGGGCCTACGAGCAGTACTTC
TRBV15	TRBJ2-1	NA	NA	CATSRAGRLNEQFF	TGTGCCACCAGCAGAGCCGGGCGGCTCAATGAGCAGTTCTTC
TRBV5-4	TRBJ2-5	few	NA	CASSLAGRVQETQYF	TGTGCCAGCAGCTTGGCCGGGCGTGTCCAAGAGACCCAGTACTTC
TRBV20-1	TRBJ2-1	few	NA	CSARDLDGIEQFF	TGCAGTGCTAGAGACCTGGACGGAATAGAGCAGTTCTTC
TRBV6-6	TRBJ2-3	NA	TRBD2	CASSYPGQAGQRGEFF	TGTGCCAGCAGTTACCCTGGACAGGCGGGCCAGCGGGGGGAATTTTTT
TRBV14	TRBJ1-1	NA	NA	CASSFPTGSDTEAFF	TGTGCCAGCAGCTTTCCCACAGGGTCCGACACTGAAGCTTTCTTT
TRBV20-1	TRBJ2-7	NA	NA	CSVTGGRSYEQYF	TGCAGTGTTACGGGGGGCCGCTCCTACGAGCAGTACTTC
TRBV15	TRBJ1-1	NA	NA	CATSAQGNTEAFF	TGTGCCACCAGCGCACAGGGGAACACTGAAGCTTTCTTT
TRBV5-1	TRBJ2-1	NA	NA	CASSGGSPYNEQFF	TGCGCCAGCAGCGGGGGGAGTCCCTACAATGAGCAGTTCTTC
TRBV3-1	TRBJ2-7	NA	TRBD2	CASSQSRGGLYEQYF	TGTGCCAGCAGCCAATCGCGCGGGGGGTTATACGAGCAGTACTTC
TRBV12-3/TRBV12-4	TRBJ2-1	few	TRBD2	CASSLGPTSGGAPHMWNEQFF	TGTGCCAGCAGTTTAGGCCCTACTAGCGGGGGGGCCCCTCATATGTGGAATGAGCAGTTCTTC
TRBV6-2/TRBV6-3	TRBJ2-7	few	NA	CASSSRGSGTYEQYF	TGTGCCAGCAGTTCACGTGGCTCAGGCACCTACGAGCAGTACTTC
TRBV29-1	TRBJ1-4	NA	TRBD1	CSVGGQSNEKLFF	TGCAGCGTTGGGGGACAGAGTAATGAAAAACTGTTTTTT
TRBV7-9	TRBJ1-4	few	NA	CASSLNLRATNEKLFF	TGTGCCAGCAGCTTAAACCTACGGGCAACTAATGAAAAACTGTTTTTT
TRBV7-6	TRBJ2-1	NA	TRBD1	CASSLVNRGFQGNEQFF	TGTGCCAGCAGCTTAGTTAACAGGGGTTTCCAGGGCAATGAGCAGTTCTTC
TRBV11-2	TRBJ1-4	many	NA	CASSLDRRATASF	TGTGCCAGCAGCTTAGATCGGCGGGCGACGGCCTCTTTT
TRBV10-3	TRBJ1-6	NA	NA	CARAGSPLHF	TGTGCCAGGGCGGGATCACCCCTCCACTTT
TRBV10-3	TRBJ1-4	few	NA	CAISESIRGGPIDEKLFF	TGTGCCATCAGTGAGTCGATCCGGGGAGGACCTATTGATGAAAAACTGTTTTTT
TRBV5-1	TRBJ2-1	NA	NA	CASSRSRQRSSYNEQFF	TGCGCCAGCAGCAGGTCTAGGCAGCGGAGCTCCTACAATGAGCAGTTCTTC
TRBV20-1	TRBJ2-1	few	TRBD2	CCVAGGGDEQFF	TGCTGTGTAGCGGGGGGGGGAGATGAGCAGTTCTTC
TRBV18	TRBJ1-2	NA	NA	CASSPRGAGSDYGYTF	TGTGCCAGCTCACCCCGAGGGGCAGGGTCGGACTATGGCTACACCTTC
TRBV5-5	TRBJ1-5	NA	NA	CASSPGGLLSGPQHF	TGTGCCAGCAGCCCAGGAGGGCTGCTGAGTGGGCCCCAGCATTTT
TRBV6-1	TRBJ2-1	NA	TRBD2	CASSAAGGYNEQFF	TGTGCCAGCAGTGCAGCGGGGGGCTACAATGAGCAGTTCTTC
TRBV27	TRBJ1-4	few	NA	CASSFGSGSGELFF	TGTGCCAGCAGTTTCGGATCCGGTTCGGGCGAACTGTTTTTT
TRBV5-1	TRBJ1-2	few	NA	CASSLAPGVNYGYTF	TGCGCCAGCAGCTTGGCCCCAGGCGTAAACTATGGCTACACCTTC
TRBV12-3/TRBV12-4	TRBJ1-5	few	NA	CASSPLGGARSNQPQHF	TGTGCCAGCAGTCCCCTCGGGGGGGCCCGTAGCAATCAGCCCCAGCATTTT
TRBV12-3/TRBV12-4	TRBJ2-3	few	TRBD1	CASSLNPGQAGDTQYF	TGTGCCAGCAGTCTGAACCCGGGACAGGCGGGAGATACGCAGTATTTT
TRBV20-1	TRBJ1-2	NA	NA	CSASGQGPNYGYTF	TGCAGTGCTAGTGGGCAGGGACCTAACTATGGCTACACCTTC
TRBV20-1	TRBJ1-2	NA	NA	CSARSPNYGYTF	TGCAGTGCTAGATCTCCTAACTATGGCTACACCTTC
TRBV27	TRBJ1-5	NA	NA	CASSLSMDQPQHF	TGTGCCAGCAGTTTATCGATGGACCAGCCCCAGCATTTT
TRBV20-1	TRBJ2-3	few	TRBD1	CSAREQGAGDTQYF	TGCAGTGCTAGAGAACAGGGGGCTGGGGATACGCAGTATTTT
TRBV20-1	TRBJ2-5	NA	NA	CSARDMVANLRETQYF	TGCAGTGCTAGAGATATGGTTGCTAATCTTCGGGAGACCCAGTACTTC
TRBV3-1	TRBJ2-1	few	NA	CASSQAETHYEQFF	TGTGCCAGCAGCCAAGCGGAGACCCACTATGAGCAGTTCTTC
TRBV12-3/TRBV12-4	TRBJ2-1	NA	TRBD1	CAAQQGLEQFF	TGTGCCGCACAACAGGGGCTTGAGCAGTTCTTC
TRBV9	TRBJ2-1	NA	NA	CASSVGRAVGNEQFF	TGTGCCAGCAGCGTAGGGCGGGCGGTGGGGAATGAGCAGTTCTTC
TRBV5-1	TRBJ1-2	few	NA	CASSFQQAGYGYTF	TGCGCCAGCAGCTTCCAGCAGGCTGGCTATGGCTACACCTTC
TRBV4-2	TRBJ2-1	NA	NA	CASSQDIGAFDEQFF	TGTGCCAGCAGCCAAGATATTGGAGCTTTTGATGAGCAGTTCTTC
TRBV5-1	TRBJ2-1	few	NA	CASSLGTPEQFF	TGCGCCAGCAGCTTGGGGACTCCAGAGCAGTTCTTC
TRBV9	TRBJ2-7	NA	NA	CASSVGTGEQYF	TGTGCCAGCAGCGTAGGAACCGGCGAGCAGTACTTC
TRBV9	TRBJ2-2	NA	NA	CASEGPNTGELFF	TGTGCCAGCGAGGGACCTAACACCGGGGAGCTGTTTTTT
TRBV9	TRBJ1-6	NA	NA	CASSVGTNNSPLHF	TGTGCCAGCAGCGTAGGGACAAATAATTCACCCCTCCACTTT
TRBV20-1	TRBJ2-1	few	TRBD1	CSARSGQGLYEQFF	TGCAGTGCTAGATCGGGACAGGGGCTCTATGAGCAGTTCTTC
TRBV29-1	TRBJ2-7	many	NA	CSVEGRSYEQYF	TGCAGCGTTGAGGGTAGGAGCTACGAGCAGTACTTC
TRBV5-1	TRBJ2-7	few	NA	CASSLRTDLYEQYF	TGCGCCAGCAGCTTGCGGACAGATTTGTACGAGCAGTACTTC
TRBV2	TRBJ1-5	NA	NA	CASSQGNSNQPQHF	TGTGCCAGCAGTCAGGGGAATAGCAATCAGCCCCAGCATTTT
TRBV4-2	TRBJ2-7	NA	NA	CASSQESAGAGEQYF	TGTGCCAGCAGCCAAGAGTCGGCAGGGGCGGGCGAGCAGTACTTC
TRBV20-1	TRBJ2-1	NA	TRBD2	CSQWEGTYNEQFF	TGCAGCCAGTGGGAGGGGACCTACAATGAGCAGTTCTTC
TRBV7-9	TRBJ2-1	NA	NA	CASSLGASGLGEQFF	TGTGCCAGCAGCTTAGGGGCGTCAGGGTTGGGTGAGCAGTTCTTC
TRBV3-1	TRBJ2-7	few	NA	CASSPSEGNEQYF	TGTGCCAGCAGCCCCTCCGAGGGCAACGAGCAGTACTTC
TRBV20-1	TRBJ2-3	few	NA	CSARDEGLVDTQYF	TGCAGTGCTAGAGATGAGGGTTTAGTAGATACGCAGTATTTT